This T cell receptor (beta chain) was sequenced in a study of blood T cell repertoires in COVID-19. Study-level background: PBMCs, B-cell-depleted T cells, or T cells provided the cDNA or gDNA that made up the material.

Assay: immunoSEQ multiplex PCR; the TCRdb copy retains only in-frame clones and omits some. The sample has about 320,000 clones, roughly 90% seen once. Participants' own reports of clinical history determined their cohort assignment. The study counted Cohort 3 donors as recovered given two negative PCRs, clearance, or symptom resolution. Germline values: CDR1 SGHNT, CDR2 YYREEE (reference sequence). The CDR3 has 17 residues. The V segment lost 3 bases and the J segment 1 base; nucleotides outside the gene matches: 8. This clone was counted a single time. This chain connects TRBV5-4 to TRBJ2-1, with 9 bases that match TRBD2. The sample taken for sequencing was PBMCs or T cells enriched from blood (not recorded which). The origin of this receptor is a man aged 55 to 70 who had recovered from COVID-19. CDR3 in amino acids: CASSSPGGRESYNEQFF. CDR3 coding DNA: TGTGCCAGCAGCTCCCCCGGCGGGAGGGAATCCTACAATGAGCAGTTCTTC.